The sequence of this TCR beta chain was determined in a study of blood T cell repertoires in COVID-19. V was shortened by 4 bases and J by 4 bases, with 11 bases between the two germline ends. The CDR3 runs to 12 residues. Germline loops: CDR1 GTSNPN, CDR2 SVGIG (reference sequence). Generated by immunoSEQ multiplex PCR, the TCRdb table keeps only in-frame clones and is missing some. This sample yields 380,000 or so clones, of which more than 70% are seen a single time; 1% to 1.5% belongs to the top ten. This TCR was sampled from a man aged 40-49 years with acute or convalescent COVID-19. Specimen: peripheral blood. The chain combines TRBV30 with TRBJ2-7, with D perhaps TRBD2 (6 bases). The CDR3 coding sequence is TGTGCCTGGACACCCGGGGGATACGAGCAGTACTTC. As protein: CAWTPGGYEQYF. The full variable domain, with the rest looked up from reference TRBV30 and TRBJ2-7, is SQTIHQWPATLVQPVGSPLSLECTVEGTSNPNLYWYRQAAGRGLQLLFYSVGIGQISSEVPQNLSASRPQDRQFILSSKKLLLSDSGFYLCAWTPGGYEQYFGPGTRLTVT.